Reported below is one TCR beta chain. As yet, its antigen is unknown. Assay used: immunoSEQ multiplex PCR; TCRdb lists only in-frame clones, some missing. The sample has about 2 million clones; over 85% are singletons. The data stem from a study of shared clonotypes between healthy human individuals. Across the study: Used for every donor were three CD4 naive, three CD4 memory, two CD8 naive and one CD8 memory plate. Whole-study findings and limits: Roughly 5% of naive CD4 clonotypes were common to four donors. Lower generation probabilities were found for non-shared clonotypes than for those shared by all four donors.

It was CD45RO-negative cells, positively selected for CCR7, that made up naive CD8 cells, with terminally differentiated effector memory CD45RA+ cells excluded. Recent vaccinations or acute infections were absent in the healthy HIV-negative adult donors. V lost 3 bases to trimming and J lost 0 bases, with 8 bases between them. Germline CDR1 is PRHDT and CDR2 is FYEKMQ (reference sequence). This CDR3 is 14 amino acids long. Sequenced input: naive CD8+ T cells sorted from blood. V gene TRBV13 combines with J gene TRBJ1-2; weak D call: TRBD1 (5 bases). This TCR was sampled from a man aged 18 to 35 in good health. The CDR3 loop is CASSLGEANYGYTF. The DNA of the CDR3 is TGTGCCAGCAGCTTGGGGGAAGCTAACTATGGCTACACCTTC.